The 19 T cell receptor beta chains listed next were all sequenced from one sample in a study of OX40 agonist ivuxolimab in advanced cancers. Here immunoSEQ multiplex PCR was the method, and the copy in TCRdb shows in-frame clones only, minus some. Seen here are 74,000 or so clones, about 90% observed once, and the top ten hold 9% to 10%. The input for sequencing was CD4+ or CD8+ T cells sorted from blood, taken in a trial of the OX40 agonist ivuxolimab. These receptors were obtained from an adult with an advanced solid tumor such as melanoma, head and neck, liver or kidney cancer.

This clone was counted once. The V and J genes are TRBV10-2 and TRBJ1-2; a weak D match, TRBD1 (5 bases). This CDR3 has 13 amino acids. Germline V gene sequence: CDR1 WSHSY, CDR2 SAAADI. Trimming took 6 bases from V and 8 from J, leaving 16 bases between them. The CDR3 nucleotides read TGCGCCAGCAGGCGGGGGGGAGGGGACGGCTACACCTTC. It is translated as CASRRGGGDGYTF.

The rearrangement uses TRBV7-3 and TRBJ1-1; maybe TRBD1 (5 bases). Germline V lookup: CDR1 SGHTA, CDR2 FQGTGA. V was cut by 2 bases and J by 5 bases, with 9 bases left in between. The CDR3 spans 13 residues. The CDR3: CASSLQGSTEAFF. The CDR3 DNA sequence: TGTGCCAGCAGCTTACAGGGTAGTACTGAAGCTTTCTTT. The whole variable domain, filled in from reference TRBV7-3 and TRBJ1-1, reads GAGVSQTPSNKVTEKGKYVELRCDPISGHTALYWYRQSLGQGPEFLIYFQGTGAADDSGLPNDRFFAVRPEGSVSTLKIQRTERGDSAVYLCASSLQGSTEAFFGQGTRLTVV.

The CDR3 loop is CASSYRGRDEQYF. CDR3 nucleotides: TGTGCCAGCAGTTACAGGGGGCGTGACGAGCAGTACTTC. The V call is TRBV6-5, the J call TRBJ2-7; TRBD1 aligns across 7 bases. The trim removed 2 bases at V and 5 bases at J, leaving 3 bases unmatched. This CDR3 is 13 amino acids long. CDR1 is MNHEY, CDR2 SVGAGI, per germline.

This chain connects TRBV7-8 to TRBJ2-3; possibly TRBD1 for D (6 bases). This CDR3 has 15 amino acids. Germline CDR1 and CDR2: SGHVS and FQNEAQ. V was clipped by 4 bases and J by 5 bases, with 16 bases between them. CDR3 in amino acids: CASSSLKGVVDTQYF. In nucleotides, the CDR3 is TGTGCCAGCAGCTCCCTAAAGGGGGTGGTAGATACGCAGTATTTT.

The V gene is TRBV2, the J gene TRBJ2-1; 10 bases map to TRBD2. Germline V lookup: CDR1 SNHLY, CDR2 FYNNEI. The CDR3 runs 15 residues. The junction had 7 bases not matched to a gene; V was cut back by 5 bases and J by 6 bases. The CDR3 protein is CASSRSGGVFNEQFF. CDR3 in DNA: TGTGCCAGCAGTAGAAGCGGGGGGGTTTTCAATGAGCAGTTCTTC.

This chain connects TRBV5-6 to TRBJ2-1; weak D call: TRBD1 (6 bases). Germline lookup yields CDR1 SGHDT and CDR2 YYEEEE. CDR3 length: 15 amino acids. Trimming cost V 3 bases and J 2 bases, with 12 bases left between them. CDR3 nucleotides: TGTGCCAGCAGCTCTGACAGGTTCACCTACAATGAGCAGTTCTTC. This translates into CASSSDRFTYNEQFF.

The chain has TRBV18 and TRBJ2-7; D call uncertain. Trimming left V 6 bases short and J 5 bases short, with 11 bases between. This CDR3 is built from 12 residues. Germline CDR1 KGHSH, CDR2 LQKENI. Written as DNA, the CDR3 is TGTGCCAGCTCTCGAGGCGGTCACGAGCAGTACTTC. It yields the protein CASSRGGHEQYF.

CDR3 DNA sequence: TGTGCCAGCACCGAGGGGGGGGCGAACACCGGGGAGCTGTTTTTT. It translates to CASTEGGANTGELFF. The chain combines TRBV11-3 with TRBJ2-2; maybe TRBD2 (7 bases). Germline lookup yields CDR1 SGHNT and CDR2 YENEEA. V lost 7 bases and J lost 0, with 12 bases in between. The CDR3 length is 15 residues. The full variable domain, completed using reference TRBV11-3 and TRBJ2-2, is EAGVVQSPRYKIIEKKQPVAFWCNPISGHNTLYWYLQNLGQGPELLIRYENEEAVDDSQLPKDRFSAERLKGVDSTLKIQPAELGDSAVYLCASTEGGANTGELFFGEGSRLTVL.

The chain carries TRBV9 and TRBJ2-3; the match to TRBD2 covers 10 bases. Trimming cost V 4 bases and J 3 bases; bases outside gene matches: 8. Germline V lookup: CDR1 SGDLS, CDR2 YYNGEE. The CDR3 has 16 amino acids. The CDR3: CASSPLAGEGTDTQYF. CDR3 nucleotide sequence: TGTGCCAGCAGCCCCCTAGCGGGAGAAGGAACAGATACGCAGTATTTT.

Only a few counts were recorded for this clone. This chain uses TRBV28 with TRBJ2-1; D is perhaps TRBD1 or TRBD2 (6 bases each). CDR3 size: 15 residues. Per the germline V gene, CDR1 is MDHEN and CDR2 is SYDVKM. The ends were cut back, 6 bases at V and 7 bases at J, with 19 bases in the middle. The CDR3 is CASSPNRDWENEQFF. CDR3 DNA sequence: TGTGCCAGCAGCCCGAACAGGGACTGGGAGAATGAGCAGTTCTTC.

V is TRBV27 and J is TRBJ2-1, with a possible D match to TRBD2 (6 bases). Germline CDR1 and CDR2: MNHEY and SMNVEV (reference sequence). V lost 3 bases and J lost 0, with 12 bases in between. The length of the CDR3 is 16 residues. CDR3 residues: CASSLSGVASYNEQFF. CDR3 in DNA: TGTGCCAGCAGTTTGTCGGGGGTCGCCTCCTACAATGAGCAGTTCTTC.

V and J are TRBV19 and TRBJ2-2; 12 bases fit TRBD1. The germline CDR1 and CDR2 sequences are LNHDA and SQIVND (reference sequence). The CDR3 is 15 amino acids. The J segment lost 7 bases and the V segment lost 7 bases, leaving 7 bases of the junction unmatched. The DNA for the CDR3 is TGTGCCAGTAATCCGGGACAGGGGGCTGTCGGGGAGCTGTTTTTT. This codes for CASNPGQGAVGELFF. The full variable domain, completed using reference TRBV19 and TRBJ2-2, is DGGITQSPKYLFRKEGQNVTLSCEQNLNHDAMYWYRQDPGQGLRLIYYSQIVNDFQKGDIAEGYSVSREKKESFPLTVTSAQKNPTAFYLCASNPGQGAVGELFFGEGSRLTVL.

This clone was seen a few times. The chain is built from TRBV10-3 and TRBJ1-2; possible D gene TRBD1, 5 bases. V was cut by 1 base and J by 6 bases, with 15 bases left in between. CDR1 and CDR2 (germline): ENHRY, SYGVKD. The CDR3 length is 15 residues. CDR3 sequence (DNA): TGTGCCATCAGTGAGTTCCAGGGAAGATTGGATGGCTACACCTTC. As protein: CAISEFQGRLDGYTF.

This clone occurred once. The chain is built from TRBV18 and TRBJ2-7; possibly TRBD1 for D (6 bases). Germline CDR1 is KGHSH and CDR2 is LQKENI. The CDR3 loop spans 13 amino acids. The V gene lost 5 bases and the J gene lost 3 bases, with 11 bases spanning the gap. The DNA of the CDR3 is TGTGCCAGCTCATCGCAAGGGGGCTACGAGCAGTACTTC. Its translation is CASSSQGGYEQYF.

The V and J genes are TRBV2 and TRBJ2-1; no reliable D call. With 2 bases removed from V and 14 bases from J, the gap between germline ends came to 16 bases. Germline values: CDR1 SNHLY, CDR2 FYNNEI. This CDR3 is built from 13 residues. The CDR3 sequence is CASSERAVQSEFF. CDR3 sequence (DNA): TGTGCCAGCAGTGAAAGGGCAGTACAAAGCGAGTTCTTC. The full variable domain, rest sourced from reference TRBV2 and TRBJ2-1, is EPEVTQTPSHQVTQMGQEVILRCVPISNHLYFYWYRQILGQKVEFLVSFYNNEISEKSEIFDDQFSVERPDGSNFTLKIRSTKLEDSAMYFCASSERAVQSEFFGPGTRLTVL.

This clone was seen a single time. V usage is TRBV4-2 and J usage is TRBJ2-3; TRBD2 matches at 12 bases. From germline, CDR1 is LGHNA and CDR2 YNFKEQ. With 0 bases clipped from V and 6 bases from J, the junction kept 7 bases outside the gene matches. The CDR3 is 17 residues long. The CDR3: CASSQDSSGGAGDTQYF. Here the CDR3 DNA reads TGTGCCAGCAGCCAAGATTCTAGCGGGGGGGCCGGGGATACGCAGTATTTT.

The J gene is TRBJ2-7, the V gene TRBV28; D remains ambiguous. With 5 bases removed from V and 6 bases from J, the gap between germline ends came to 11 bases. This CDR3 contains 12 residues. Germline lookup yields CDR1 MDHEN and CDR2 SYDVKM. Here the CDR3 DNA reads TGTGCCAGCAGTCTTACCTTTGCCGAGCAGTACTTC. It encodes CASSLTFAEQYF.

The chain couples TRBV6-1 to TRBJ2-1; maybe TRBD1 (5 bases). Trimming stripped 0 bases from V and 8 bases from J, with 17 bases between. The CDR3 runs 16 residues. CDR1 is MNHNS, CDR2 SASEGT, per germline. CDR3 sequence (DNA): TGTGCCAGCAGTGAAGCTTCAGGACAAGGAGTCTATGAGCAGTTCTTC. Protein sequence: CASSEASGQGVYEQFF.

The rearrangement uses TRBV18 and TRBJ1-1; D is unresolved. This CDR3 is built from 16 residues. Germline assignment: CDR1 KGHSH and CDR2 LQKENI. V was trimmed by 2 bases and J by 0 bases, leaving 13 bases between them. Here the CDR3 reads CASSPTGKLMNTEAFF. DNA of the CDR3: TGTGCCAGCTCACCAACGGGGAAGCTCATGAACACTGAAGCTTTCTTT. Based on the CDR3 plus reference TRBV18 and TRBJ1-1, the full variable domain is NAGVMQNPRHLVRRRGQEARLRCSPMKGHSHVYWYRQLPEEGLKFMVYLQKENIIDESGMPKERFSAEFPKEGPSILRIQQVVRGDSAAYFCASSPTGKLMNTEAFFGQGTRLTVV.